Shown below are 14 T cell receptor beta chains from a single sample sequenced in a study of early stage breast cancer tumors. The repertoire was sequenced with immunoSEQ multiplex PCR; TCRdb's copy has only in-frame clones and lacks some. The sample yields 25,000 to 35,000 clones, 74% seen once. The sample taken for sequencing was breast tumor tissue. These TCRs come from a person aged 30-39 years with breast cancer.

The chain joins TRBV5-4 to TRBJ2-5, with D unresolved. CDR3 length equals 14 residues. V lost 7 bases to trimming and J lost 2 bases, with 15 bases between them. CDR1 is SGHNT, CDR2 YYREEE, per germline (reference sequence). The CDR3 is CASRSQAGQETQYF. The CDR3 nucleotides read TGTGCCAGCCGATCCCAAGCCGGACAAGAGACCCAGTACTTC.

The chain uses TRBV30 and TRBJ1-5; 7 bases are shared with TRBD1. The germline gives CDR1 GTSNPN, CDR2 SVGIG (reference sequence). Trimming removed 1 base from V and 5 bases from J; junction bases left unmatched: 11. This CDR3 has 16 residues. The CDR3 here is CAWSALGQEDYQPQHF. The CDR3 bases are TGTGCCTGGAGTGCTCTAGGACAGGAGGATTATCAGCCCCAGCATTTT. Filled out from reference TRBV30 and TRBJ1-5, the complete variable domain reads SQTIHQWPATLVQPVGSPLSLECTVEGTSNPNLYWYRQAAGRGLQLLFYSVGIGQISSEVPQNLSASRPQDRQFILSSKKLLLSDSGFYLCAWSALGQEDYQPQHFGDGTRLSIL.

The genes are TRBV7-7 and TRBJ2-7; tentatively, D is TRBD2 (6 bases). Trimming stripped 3 bases from V and 0 bases from J, with 12 bases between. This CDR3 spans 15 amino acids. Germline CDR1 is SSHAT and CDR2 is FNYEAQ (reference sequence). DNA of the CDR3: TGTGCCAGCAGCTTGAGGGACGGGAGCTCCTACGAGCAGTACTTC. Translated, it gives CASSLRDGSSYEQYF. Looking up the rest from reference TRBV7-7 and TRBJ2-7 gives the full variable domain: GAGVSQSPRYKVTKRGQDVTLRCDPISSHATLYWYQQALGQGPEFLTYFNYEAQPDKSGLPSDRFSAERPEGSISTLTIQRTEQRDSAMYRCASSLRDGSSYEQYFGPGTRLTVT.

This clone occurred once. The chain is built from TRBV7-2 and TRBJ1-2, with D unclear. Germline-derived CDR1 and CDR2 are SGHTA and FQGNSA. Between the trimmed V and J ends, which lost 5 bases and 3 bases, there was a span of 13 bases. The CDR3 has 14 amino acids. This CDR3 is CASSLQDTDYGYTF. The DNA of the CDR3 is TGTGCCAGCAGCCTCCAAGACACCGACTATGGCTACACCTTC.

The chain joins TRBV5-1 to TRBJ2-7; 10 positions agree with TRBD2. CDR1 and CDR2 from the germline V gene are SGHRS and YFSETQ. Trimming at V came to 4 bases and at J to 0 bases, leaving 19 bases not matched to a gene. The CDR3 is 20 amino acids. The CDR3 nucleotides read TGCGCCAGCAGCCTGTACAGGGTTCGACTAGCGGGTTCCAGCTCCTACGAGCAGTACTTC. As protein: CASSLYRVRLAGSSSYEQYF.

The chain has TRBV19 and TRBJ2-1, with 9 positions matching TRBD2. The CDR3 consists of 15 residues. From germline, CDR1 is LNHDA and CDR2 SQIVND (reference sequence). J lost 2 bases, V lost 3 bases, and 2 bases had no gene match. The CDR3 region is CASSISGSAYNEQFF. CDR3 DNA sequence: TGTGCCAGTAGTATTAGCGGGAGTGCCTACAATGAGCAGTTCTTC.

The J gene is TRBJ1-5, the V gene TRBV6-5; maybe TRBD1 (6 bases). Trimming stripped 2 bases from V and 6 bases from J, with 11 bases between. From germline, CDR1 is MNHEY and CDR2 SVGAGI. The CDR3 extends over 14 amino acids. CDR3 in amino acids: CASSYGRGGQPQHF. The CDR3 DNA is TGTGCCAGCAGTTACGGCCGAGGGGGTCAGCCCCAGCATTTT.

The V gene is TRBV29-1, the J gene TRBJ1-2; TRBD1 is a possible D gene (5 bases). The length of the CDR3 is 11 residues. Trimming took 8 bases from V and 8 from J, leaving 15 bases between them. Looked up from germline, CDR1 is SQVTM and CDR2 is ANQGSEA. CDR3 nucleotide sequence: TGCAGCCCGGGAGGGGTGGACGGCTACACCTTC. It codes for CSPGGVDGYTF.

The chain couples TRBV6-5 to TRBJ2-3; 10 nucleotides agree with TRBD1. Germline values: CDR1 MNHEY, CDR2 SVGAGI. J gave up 3 bases and V 4 bases, and 7 bases lay outside the gene matches. The CDR3 consists of 16 residues. The CDR3 sequence is CASSSIWTGGTDTQYF. The CDR3 region has the DNA TGTGCCAGCAGTTCCATTTGGACAGGGGGTACAGATACGCAGTATTTT.

This clone was seen a handful of times. The gene calls are TRBV19 and TRBJ2-3; no firm D call. CDR1 is LNHDA and CDR2 is SQIVND in the germline V gene (reference sequence). The ends were cut back, 6 bases at V and 0 bases at J, with 7 bases in the middle. The CDR3 runs to 13 residues. The CDR3 reads CASRIQSTDTQYF. The CDR3 coding sequence is TGTGCCAGTAGGATACAAAGCACAGATACGCAGTATTTT.

The V and J genes are TRBV5-5 and TRBJ1-2; TRBD1 matches 8 bases. The germline CDR1 and CDR2 sequences are SGHKS and YYEKEE (reference sequence). The J segment lost 6 bases and the V segment lost 1 base, leaving 14 bases of the junction unmatched. This CDR3 spans 17 amino acids. CDR3 coding DNA: TGTGCCAGCAGCTTGCGCCACCAGACCCAGGGGGCACATGGCTACACCTTC. This gives the protein CASSLRHQTQGAHGYTF.

The chain links TRBV12-1 to TRBJ1-4; TRBD1, the table's D call, was not compared with the DNA. TRBV12-1 is a known pseudogene. The CDR3 spans 16 residues. As DNA, the CDR3 is TGTGCCAGCAGCTCCGAGGGGACAGGCCGCGATGAAAAACTGTTTTTT. Protein: CASSSEGTGRDEKLFF.

This chain connects TRBV4-2 to TRBJ1-1; TRBD1 is a possible D gene (5 bases). Germline V gives CDR1 LGHNA, CDR2 YNFKEQ. V was shortened by 4 bases and J by 6 bases, with 15 bases between the two germline ends. There are 14 residues in the CDR3. As DNA, the CDR3 is TGTGCCAGCAGCCTCAGGGTGTCTGGCGCTGAAGCTTTCTTT. Its protein is CASSLRVSGAEAFF.

The rearrangement joins TRBV19 to TRBJ1-6, with 10 bases aligning to TRBD1. Germline CDR1 reads LNHDA; CDR2 reads SQIVND (reference sequence). Trimming at V came to 3 bases and at J to 5 bases, leaving 7 bases not matched to a gene. The CDR3 has 17 residues. CDR3 sequence reads: CASSIQTGGTNNSPLHF. The CDR3 DNA follows: TGTGCCAGTAGTATCCAGACAGGGGGCACAAATAATTCACCCCTCCACTTT. The variable domain in full, completed from reference TRBV19 and TRBJ1-6, reads DGGITQSPKYLFRKEGQNVTLSCEQNLNHDAMYWYRQDPGQGLRLIYYSQIVNDFQKGDIAEGYSVSREKKESFPLTVTSAQKNPTAFYLCASSIQTGGTNNSPLHFGNGTRLTVT.